Below, 31 T cell receptor beta chains from the same sample are listed, as sequenced in a study of CD4 T cells in relation to SARS-CoV-2 and coronaviruses. These receptors have no identified antigens. CD4+ T cells from unexposed donors were obtained before the COVID-19 pandemic (2011-2018). The cells were cultured for about ten days before CD4+ T cells were isolated. Profiling relied on immunoSEQ multiplex PCR, and the TCRdb table lists in-frame clones only, not all of them. The sample lists about 24,000 clones; under 80% were seen once. The sequencing input was CD4+ T cells from PBMCs, cultured in vitro. The receptors were gathered from a human donor in good health.

This rearrangement joins TRBV5-1 to TRBJ2-5; no definite D call. This CDR3 spans 15 amino acids. The germline V gene has CDR1 SGHRS and CDR2 YFSETQ. Trimming shortened V by 0 bases and J by 4 bases, and 13 bases separated the two germline ends. The CDR3 DNA sequence: TGCGCCAGCAGCTTGGGATTCTTTCCGGGAGAGACCCAGTACTTC. Protein: CASSLGFFPGETQYF.

This clone was observed once. The chain has TRBV29-1 and TRBJ2-5, with a possible D match to TRBD2 (6 bases). This CDR3 contains 12 residues. The germline CDR1 and CDR2 sequences are SQVTM and ANQGSEA. The V and J ends lost 6 bases and 5 bases respectively, with 13 bases between them. CDR3 amino acids: CSVTSRVETQYF. The CDR3 DNA follows: TGCAGCGTGACTAGTCGGGTCGAGACCCAGTACTTC.

In the case of this clone: Sequence at one end of the junction differs from germline and may be a read error. The genes are TRBV18 and TRBJ1-2, with D perhaps matching TRBD1 (5 bases). This CDR3 has 14 residues. CDR1 is KGHSH and CDR2 is LQKENI in the germline V gene. The CDR3 loop reads CASSLQGDDYGYTF. CDR3 sequence (DNA): TGTGCCAGTTCACTCCAGGGTGATGACTATGGCTACACCTTC.

The chain combines TRBV19 with TRBJ1-5, with D uncertain. CDR1 LNHDA and CDR2 SQIVND come from the germline V gene (reference sequence). The V and J ends lost 2 bases and 1 base respectively, with 9 bases between them. The CDR3 consists of 15 residues. The CDR3 nucleotides read TGTGCCAGTAGTATAAAAGGTACAAGCAATCAGCCCCAGCATTTT. It encodes CASSIKGTSNQPQHF.

CDR3 sequence: CASSYSTTSGQPQHF. CDR3 nucleotides: TGTGCCAGCAGTTACTCGACGACCTCAGGTCAGCCCCAGCATTTT. This chain connects TRBV6-5 to TRBJ1-5; D is ambiguous. V lost 0 bases, J lost 6 bases, and 12 bases lay in between. CDR3 length equals 15 residues. The germline V gene has CDR1 MNHEY and CDR2 SVGAGI.

The chain recombines TRBV10-3 with TRBJ2-7; TRBD1 matches 9 bases. V was clipped by 6 bases and J by 3 bases; unmatched bases: 6. The V gene's germline CDR1 is ENHRY and CDR2 SYGVKD. The CDR3 spans 14 residues. The CDR3 here is CAIRTGTGYYEQYF. The CDR3 nucleotides read TGTGCCATCAGAACCGGGACAGGGTACTACGAGCAGTACTTC.

The chain combines TRBV12-3 or TRBV12-4 with TRBJ2-1; D gene uncertain. The V end lost 1 base, the J end lost 1 base, and 2 bases lay between the germline ends. CDR3 length: 13 amino acids. The CDR3 loop is CASSLGSYNEQFF. CDR3 coding DNA: TGTGCCAGCAGTTTAGGGTCCTACAATGAGCAGTTCTTC.

V is TRBV6-1 and J is TRBJ1-5; D may be TRBD1 (5 bases). CDR3 size: 14 residues. Per the germline V gene, CDR1 is MNHNS and CDR2 is SASEGT. The V end lost 3 bases, the J end lost 7 bases, and 13 bases lay between the germline ends. CDR3 coding DNA: TGTGCCAGCAGTGACGATGGGGCTTGGCAGCCCCAGCATTTT. It codes for CASSDDGAWQPQHF.

V usage is TRBV3-1 (or the pseudogene TRBV3-2) and J usage is TRBJ2-1, with 9 bases fitting TRBD2. The germline gives CDR1 LGHDT, CDR2 YNNKEL (reference sequence). V was pared by 1 base and J by 4 bases, with 5 bases of the junction left unmatched. The CDR3 sequence is 16 residues long. CDR3 in DNA: TGTGCCAGCAGCCAAGGGGTAGCGGGAGTGTACAATGAGCAGTTCTTC. Translation: CASSQGVAGVYNEQFF.

This clone appeared once. V gene TRBV11-3 combines with J gene TRBJ2-2; no clear D gene. CDR1 and CDR2 (germline): SGHNT, YENEEA. The CDR3 contains 13 residues. V was pared by 4 bases and J by 6 bases, with 9 bases between. The CDR3 DNA sequence: TGTGCCAGCAGCTCCTTAGACGCCGGGGAGCTGTTTTTT. This encodes CASSSLDAGELFF.

This sequence joins TRBV10-3 and TRBJ1-2; D is unclear. The germline CDR1 and CDR2 sequences are ENHRY and SYGVKD. The V gene lost 10 bases and the J gene lost 4 bases, with 13 bases spanning the gap. The CDR3 is made up of 12 amino acids. CDR3 in amino acids: CATRSLGYGYTF. DNA of the CDR3: TGTGCCACCCGGAGTCTAGGCTATGGCTACACCTTC.

The chain joins TRBV11-2 to TRBJ1-4, with 7 bases fitting TRBD1. V gave up 5 bases and J gave up 8 bases; unmatched junction bases: 11. Germline CDR1 and CDR2: SGHAT and FQNNGV. CDR3 length equals 15 residues. Here the CDR3 reads CASSHRGGPWEKLFF. The CDR3 region has the DNA TGTGCCAGCAGCCATAGAGGGGGCCCGTGGGAAAAACTGTTTTTT.

Only one count was recorded for this clone. The V gene is TRBV3-1 (or the pseudogene TRBV3-2), the J gene TRBJ1-2; 9 bases match TRBD1. Germline CDR1 is LGHDT and CDR2 is YNNKEL (reference sequence). The CDR3 has 11 residues. V lost 3 bases and J lost 11; bases outside the gene matches: 1. CDR3 nucleotides: TGTGCCAGCAGCCACGACAGGGGGTACACCTTC. Its protein product is CASSHDRGYTF.

This chain uses TRBV15 with TRBJ2-6; D may correspond to TRBD1 or TRBD2 (5 bases each). Per germline, CDR1 LNHNV and CDR2 YYDKDF (reference sequence). V shed 0 bases and J shed 0 bases, with 18 bases lying between them. This CDR3 contains 20 residues. CDR3 nucleotides: TGTGCCACCAGCAGAGATCTTGGCCGATCAGGGAGCTCTGGGGCCAACGTCCTGACTTTC. Translation: CATSRDLGRSGSSGANVLTF.

This rearrangement joins TRBV6-5 to TRBJ2-7; 8 bases agree with TRBD2. Trimming at V came to 6 bases and at J to 2 bases, leaving 9 bases not matched to a gene. CDR1 and CDR2 from the germline V gene are MNHEY and SVGAGI. The CDR3 sequence is 15 residues long. CDR3 protein: CASSIGTSGTYEQYF. The CDR3 coding sequence is TGTGCCAGCAGCATAGGTACTAGCGGAACCTACGAGCAGTACTTC.

V usage is TRBV19 and J usage is TRBJ2-5; 8 bases line up with TRBD2. Germline CDR1 is LNHDA and CDR2 is SQIVND (reference sequence). The CDR3 sequence is 15 residues long. Trimming cost V 5 bases and J 4 bases; bases outside gene matches: 9. DNA of the CDR3: TGTGCCAGTAGTCCCCGGGAGGGGGTGGGAGAGACCCAGTACTTC. It encodes CASSPREGVGETQYF.

The chain couples TRBV30 to TRBJ2-7, with 9 bases matching TRBD2. Germline CDR1 is GTSNPN and CDR2 is SVGIG (reference sequence). This CDR3 has 16 residues. V was clipped by 2 bases and J by 5 bases; unmatched bases: 13. This chain's CDR3 is CAWSPHPGLASHEQYF. The CDR3 nucleotides read TGTGCCTGGAGTCCCCACCCGGGACTAGCATCACACGAGCAGTACTTC. Looking up the rest from reference TRBV30 and TRBJ2-7 gives the full variable domain: SQTIHQWPATLVQPVGSPLSLECTVEGTSNPNLYWYRQAAGRGLQLLFYSVGIGQISSEVPQNLSASRPQDRQFILSSKKLLLSDSGFYLCAWSPHPGLASHEQYFGPGTRLTVT.

The chain is built from TRBV24-1 and TRBJ2-1, with TRBD1 identical over 7 bases. Germline V lookup: CDR1 KGHDR, CDR2 SFDVKD. Trimming removed 9 bases from V and 3 bases from J; junction bases left unmatched: 4. The CDR3 covers 13 residues. CDR3 nucleotides: TGTGCCACCGGGGACAGTGTCTACAATGAGCAGTTCTTC. This codes for CATGDSVYNEQFF.

This clone turned up a few times. CDR3: CSASQGPVSEKLFF. CDR3 nucleotide sequence: TGCAGTGCTAGTCAGGGGCCGGTTAGTGAAAAACTGTTTTTT. The chain employs TRBV20-1 and TRBJ1-4, with D perhaps matching TRBD1 (6 bases). The CDR3 is 14 amino acids. The germline CDR1 and CDR2 sequences are DFQATT and SNEGSKA (reference sequence). Between the trimmed V and J ends, which lost 3 bases and 7 bases, there was a span of 15 bases.

The chain recombines TRBV6-5 with TRBJ1-2, with TRBD1 identical over 10 bases. J lost 8 bases, V lost 2 bases, and 5 bases had no gene match. The CDR3 has 14 residues. Germline CDR1 is MNHEY and CDR2 is SVGAGI. CDR3 residues: CASSYTGQGDGYTF. The CDR3 region has the DNA TGTGCCAGCAGTTACACCGGACAGGGGGACGGCTACACCTTC.

The rearrangement joins TRBV19 to TRBJ2-2, with TRBD1 as a possible D gene (7 bases). This CDR3 is built from 14 residues. V lost 6 bases and J 7 bases, leaving 15 bases between the germline ends. Germline assignment: CDR1 LNHDA and CDR2 SQIVND (reference sequence). CDR3 DNA sequence: TGTGCCAGTAGACAAGCAGGGGGAGGCGGGGAGCTGTTTTTT. Translated, it gives CASRQAGGGGELFF.

The chain is built from TRBV4-1 and TRBJ1-3; the D gene is possibly TRBD1 (6 bases). The V end was cut by 0 bases, the J end by 4 bases, with 16 bases between. Looked up from germline, CDR1 is MGHRA and CDR2 is YSYEKL. The CDR3 sequence is 17 residues long. The DNA for the CDR3 is TGCGCCAGCAGCCAAGAAGGCACAGGGTCTAGGGGAAACACCATATATTTT. Protein sequence: CASSQEGTGSRGNTIYF.

The chain has TRBV5-1 and TRBJ1-2, with TRBD1 matching over 10 bases. CDR1 and CDR2 from the germline V gene are SGHRS and YFSETQ. The CDR3 sequence is 15 residues long. After removal of 4 bases from V and 6 bases from J, the junction contained 9 bases not matched to a gene. The CDR3 here is CASSVTGGAGDGYTF. The CDR3 DNA reads as TGCGCCAGCAGCGTGACAGGGGGCGCAGGGGATGGCTACACCTTC.

The sample holds a few counts of this clone. The chain has TRBV5-4 and TRBJ1-1; D possibly corresponds to TRBD1 (5 bases). Trimming pared 0 bases from V and 0 bases from J, leaving 15 bases between. Germline V CDR1 and CDR2: SGHNT, YYREEE (reference sequence). This CDR3 comprises 17 residues. The CDR3 reads CASSLDRRYPMNTEAFF. The CDR3, as DNA: TGTGCCAGCAGCTTGGACAGGCGGTATCCTATGAACACTGAAGCTTTCTTT.

The CDR3 protein is CSVGRPGTGRVGYQPQHF. The CDR3 nucleotides are TGCAGCGTTGGTCGCCCAGGGACAGGGAGGGTCGGATATCAGCCCCAGCATTTT. The chain uses TRBV29-1 and TRBJ1-5; the match to TRBD1 covers 9 bases. The CDR3 has 18 residues. J gave up 5 bases and V 4 bases, and 18 bases lay outside the gene matches. The germline gives CDR1 SQVTM, CDR2 ANQGSEA.

The DNA of the CDR3 is TGTGCCAGCAGAAAAGACAGGGGGCCTGGAGATACGCAGTATTTT. Residues: CASRKDRGPGDTQYF. The chain combines TRBV2 with TRBJ2-3; 10 nucleotides line up with TRBD1. This CDR3 has 15 amino acids. Germline CDR1 reads SNHLY; CDR2 reads FYNNEI. V shed 6 bases and J 5 bases; nucleotides not matched to a gene: 8.

There are a few counts of this clone. The gene calls are TRBV12-5 and TRBJ1-5; D unresolved. Germline V gene data show CDR1 as LGHNT and CDR2 as FRNRAP. The CDR3 runs to 13 residues. V dropped 3 bases and J dropped 7 bases, with 10 bases sitting between them. CDR3 coding DNA: TGTGCTAGTGGTTTCCAGCCCGGACAGCCCCAGCATTTT. It codes for CASGFQPGQPQHF.

The chain uses TRBV6-1 and TRBJ2-7, with 8 bases that match TRBD2. Germline V gene sequence: CDR1 MNHNS, CDR2 SASEGT. Trimming removed 3 bases from V and 3 bases from J; junction bases left unmatched: 4. This CDR3 is 14 amino acids long. CDR3 DNA: TGTGCCAGCAGTGAGATGGGACTAGTCTACGAGCAGTACTTC. Residues: CASSEMGLVYEQYF.

Details on this clone: The junction departs from germline at one end; a sequencing error may be responsible. In DNA, the CDR3 is TGTGCCAGCAGCTTACGCCAGGGATCTAGCGAGTTCCATTCGTTC. This sequence encodes CASSLRQGSSEFHSF. The V call is TRBV7-9, the J call TRBJ2-7; TRBD2 is a possible D gene (6 bases). There are 15 residues in the CDR3. CDR1 SEHNR and CDR2 FQNEAQ come from the germline V gene (reference sequence).

The chain couples TRBV19 to TRBJ1-3, with a possible D match to TRBD1 (6 bases). The CDR3 is 16 residues long. V was shortened by 9 bases and J by 1 base, with 19 bases between the two germline ends. The germline gives CDR1 LNHDA, CDR2 SQIVND (reference sequence). The CDR3, as DNA: TGTGCCAGCACTCGACAGGCTTCACAATCTGGAAACACCATATATTTT. Amino acid sequence: CASTRQASQSGNTIYF.

The V call is TRBV15, the J call TRBJ1-3; no firm D call. The CDR3 is 16 amino acids. Trimming took 1 base from V and 3 from J, leaving 13 bases between them. Germline CDR1 is LNHNV and CDR2 is YYDKDF (reference sequence). This chain's CDR3 is CATSRGVGLSGNTIYF. DNA of the CDR3: TGTGCCACCAGCAGAGGTGTAGGCTTGAGTGGAAACACCATATATTTT.